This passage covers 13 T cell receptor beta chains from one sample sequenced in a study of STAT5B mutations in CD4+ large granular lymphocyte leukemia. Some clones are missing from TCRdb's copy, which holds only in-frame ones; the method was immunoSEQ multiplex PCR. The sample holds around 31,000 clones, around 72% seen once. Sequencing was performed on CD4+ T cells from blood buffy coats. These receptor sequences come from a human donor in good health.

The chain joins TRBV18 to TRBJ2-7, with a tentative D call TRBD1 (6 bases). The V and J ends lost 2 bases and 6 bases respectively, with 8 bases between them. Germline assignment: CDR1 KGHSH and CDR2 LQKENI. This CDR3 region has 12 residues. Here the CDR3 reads CASSPRGTEQYF. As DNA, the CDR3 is TGTGCCAGCTCACCAAGGGGGACCGAGCAGTACTTC.

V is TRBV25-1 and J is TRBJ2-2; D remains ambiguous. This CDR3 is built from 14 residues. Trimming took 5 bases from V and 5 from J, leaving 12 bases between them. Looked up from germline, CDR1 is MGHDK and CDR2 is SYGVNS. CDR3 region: CASSRYTQTGELFF. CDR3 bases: TGTGCCAGCAGTCGGTACACTCAAACCGGGGAGCTGTTTTTT. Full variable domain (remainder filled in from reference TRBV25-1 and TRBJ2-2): EADIYQTPRYLVIGTGKKITLECSQTMGHDKMYWYQQDPGMELHLIHYSYGVNSTEKGDLSSESTVSRIRTEHFPLTLESARPSHTSQYLCASSRYTQTGELFFGEGSRLTVL.

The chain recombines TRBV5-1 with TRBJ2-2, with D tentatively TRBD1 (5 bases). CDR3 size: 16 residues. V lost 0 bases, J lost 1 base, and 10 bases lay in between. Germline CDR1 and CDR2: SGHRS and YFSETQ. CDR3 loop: CASSLGNTGNTGELFF. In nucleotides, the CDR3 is TGCGCCAGCAGCTTGGGTAATACAGGGAACACCGGGGAGCTGTTTTTT.

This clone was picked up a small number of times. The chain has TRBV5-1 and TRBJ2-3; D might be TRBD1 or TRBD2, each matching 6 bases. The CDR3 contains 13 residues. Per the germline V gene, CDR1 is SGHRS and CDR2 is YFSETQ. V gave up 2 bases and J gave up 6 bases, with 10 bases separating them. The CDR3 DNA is TGCGCCAGCAGCTTAATAGGGGGGGATACGCAGTATTTT. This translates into CASSLIGGDTQYF.

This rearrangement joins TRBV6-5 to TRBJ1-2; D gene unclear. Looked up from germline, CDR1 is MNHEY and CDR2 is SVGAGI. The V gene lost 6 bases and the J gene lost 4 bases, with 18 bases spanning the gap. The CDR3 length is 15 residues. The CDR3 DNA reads TGTGCCAGCAGCTCGACCCCCCCGGAATCCTATGGCTACACCTTC. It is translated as CASSSTPPESYGYTF.

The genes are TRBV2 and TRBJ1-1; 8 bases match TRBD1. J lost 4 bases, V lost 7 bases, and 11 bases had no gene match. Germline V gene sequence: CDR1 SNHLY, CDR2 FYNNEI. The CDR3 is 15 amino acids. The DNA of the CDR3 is TGTGCCAGCACGATGGAAGCAGGGGGCGGCACTGAAGCTTTCTTT. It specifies CASTMEAGGGTEAFF.

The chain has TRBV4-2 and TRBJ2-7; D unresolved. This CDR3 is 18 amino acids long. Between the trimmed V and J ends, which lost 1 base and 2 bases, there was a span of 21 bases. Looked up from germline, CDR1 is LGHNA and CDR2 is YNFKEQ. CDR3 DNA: TGTGCCAGCAGCCAAGTTTCCCTCGGGCTAGTTCGACCCTACGAGCAGTACTTC. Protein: CASSQVSLGLVRPYEQYF.

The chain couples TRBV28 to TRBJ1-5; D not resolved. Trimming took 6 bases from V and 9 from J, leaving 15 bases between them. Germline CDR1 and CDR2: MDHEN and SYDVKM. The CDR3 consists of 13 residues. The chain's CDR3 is CASSRHLSRPQHF. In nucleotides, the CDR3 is TGTGCCAGCAGCCGGCACCTTAGCCGGCCCCAGCATTTT.

The CDR3 DNA reads TGTGCCAGCCGCCTCCAGGGCAGGGAGCAAGAGACCCAGTACTTC. Protein sequence: CASRLQGREQETQYF. The V and J genes are TRBV6-5 and TRBJ2-5; D is possibly TRBD1 or TRBD2 (5 bases each). CDR1 and CDR2 from the germline V gene are MNHEY and SVGAGI. This CDR3 region has 15 residues. Trimming took off 8 bases at V and 2 bases at J, with 18 bases between the two ends.

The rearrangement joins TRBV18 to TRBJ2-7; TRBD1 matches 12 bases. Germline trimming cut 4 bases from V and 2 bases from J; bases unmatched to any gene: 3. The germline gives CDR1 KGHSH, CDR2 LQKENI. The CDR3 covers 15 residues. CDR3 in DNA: TGTGCCAGCTCACGGGACAGGGGGCGACCCTACGAGCAGTACTTC. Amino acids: CASSRDRGRPYEQYF.

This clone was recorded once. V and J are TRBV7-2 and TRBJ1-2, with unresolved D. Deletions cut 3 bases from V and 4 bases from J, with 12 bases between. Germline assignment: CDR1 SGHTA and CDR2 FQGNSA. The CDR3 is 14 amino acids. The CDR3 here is CASSLGGLIYGYTF. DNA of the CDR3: TGTGCCAGCAGCTTGGGAGGACTGATCTATGGCTACACCTTC.

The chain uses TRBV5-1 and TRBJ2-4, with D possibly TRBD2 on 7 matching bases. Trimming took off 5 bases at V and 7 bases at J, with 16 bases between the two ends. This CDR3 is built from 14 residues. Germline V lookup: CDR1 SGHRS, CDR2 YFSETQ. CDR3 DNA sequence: TGCGCCAGCAGTTCTCCCGGGGGGCCCAACATTCAGTACTTC. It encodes CASSSPGGPNIQYF.

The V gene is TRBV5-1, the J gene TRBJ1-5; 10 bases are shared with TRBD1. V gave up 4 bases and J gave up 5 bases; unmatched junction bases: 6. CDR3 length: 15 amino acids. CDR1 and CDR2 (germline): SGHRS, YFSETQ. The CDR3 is CASSNGTGAHQPQHF. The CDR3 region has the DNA TGCGCCAGCAGCAATGGGACAGGGGCCCATCAGCCCCAGCATTTT.